This T cell receptor beta chain is from a study of OX40 agonist ivuxolimab in advanced cancers. Study overall: The patients got ivuxolimab, which is an agonistic anti-OX40 (CD134) antibody. A mean age of roughly 62 years, range about 20 to 79, was recorded, and approximately 85% were male. Study-level points and caveats: Averaging showed that CD8+ T cells had more expanded clones than CD4+ did.

A note on this clone: Its antigen is not known.

This CDR3 is built from 15 residues. In germline, CDR1 is SEHNR, CDR2 FQNEAQ (reference sequence). V lost 2 bases and J lost 4, with 11 bases in between. TCRdb's table, derived via immunoSEQ multiplex PCR, lists solely in-frame clones and lacks some. In the table there are 60,000 or so clones, 84% of which are singletons. V gene TRBV7-9 combines with J gene TRBJ2-2; D assignment may be TRBD1 or TRBD2 (6 bases each). The source of this sequence is an adult with an advanced solid tumor such as melanoma, head and neck, liver or kidney cancer. Sequencing was performed on CD4+ or CD8+ T cells sorted from blood, taken in a trial of the OX40 agonist ivuxolimab. CDR3 in DNA: TGTGCCAGCAGCTTACTCAGGGGAGGCACCGGGGAGCTGTTTTTT. Translated: CASSLLRGGTGELFF.